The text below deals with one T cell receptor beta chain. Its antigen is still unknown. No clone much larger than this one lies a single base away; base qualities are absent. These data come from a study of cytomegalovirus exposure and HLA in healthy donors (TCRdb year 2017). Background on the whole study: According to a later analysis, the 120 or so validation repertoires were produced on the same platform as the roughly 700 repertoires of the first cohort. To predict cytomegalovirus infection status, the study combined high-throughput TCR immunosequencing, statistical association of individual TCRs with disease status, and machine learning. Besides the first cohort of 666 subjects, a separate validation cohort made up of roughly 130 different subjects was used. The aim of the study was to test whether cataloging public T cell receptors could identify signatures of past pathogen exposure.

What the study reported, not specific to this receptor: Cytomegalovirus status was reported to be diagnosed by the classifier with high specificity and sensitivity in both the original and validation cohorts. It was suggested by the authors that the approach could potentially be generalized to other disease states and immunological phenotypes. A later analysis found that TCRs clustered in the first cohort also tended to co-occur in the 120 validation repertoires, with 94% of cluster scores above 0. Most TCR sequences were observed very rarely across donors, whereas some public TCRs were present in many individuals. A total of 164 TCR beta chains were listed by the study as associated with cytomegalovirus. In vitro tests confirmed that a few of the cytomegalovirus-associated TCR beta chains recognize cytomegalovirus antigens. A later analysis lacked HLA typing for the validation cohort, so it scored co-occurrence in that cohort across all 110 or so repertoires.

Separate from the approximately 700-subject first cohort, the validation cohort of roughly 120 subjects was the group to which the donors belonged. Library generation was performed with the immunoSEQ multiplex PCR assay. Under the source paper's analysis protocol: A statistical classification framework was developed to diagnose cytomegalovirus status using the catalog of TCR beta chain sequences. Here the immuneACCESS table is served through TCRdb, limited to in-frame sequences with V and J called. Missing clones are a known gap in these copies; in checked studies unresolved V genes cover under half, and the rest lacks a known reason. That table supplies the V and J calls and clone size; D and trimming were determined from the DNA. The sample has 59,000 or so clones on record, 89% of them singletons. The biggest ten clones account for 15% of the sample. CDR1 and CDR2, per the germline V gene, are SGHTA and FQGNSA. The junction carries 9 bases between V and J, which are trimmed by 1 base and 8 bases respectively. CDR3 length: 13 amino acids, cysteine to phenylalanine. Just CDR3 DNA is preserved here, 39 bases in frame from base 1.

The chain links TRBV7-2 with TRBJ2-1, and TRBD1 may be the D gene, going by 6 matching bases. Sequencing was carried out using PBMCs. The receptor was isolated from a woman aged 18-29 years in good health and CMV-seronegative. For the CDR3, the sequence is CASSLGQAYEQFF. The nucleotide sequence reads TGTGCCAGCAGCTTAGGACAGGCATATGAGCAGTTCTTC.